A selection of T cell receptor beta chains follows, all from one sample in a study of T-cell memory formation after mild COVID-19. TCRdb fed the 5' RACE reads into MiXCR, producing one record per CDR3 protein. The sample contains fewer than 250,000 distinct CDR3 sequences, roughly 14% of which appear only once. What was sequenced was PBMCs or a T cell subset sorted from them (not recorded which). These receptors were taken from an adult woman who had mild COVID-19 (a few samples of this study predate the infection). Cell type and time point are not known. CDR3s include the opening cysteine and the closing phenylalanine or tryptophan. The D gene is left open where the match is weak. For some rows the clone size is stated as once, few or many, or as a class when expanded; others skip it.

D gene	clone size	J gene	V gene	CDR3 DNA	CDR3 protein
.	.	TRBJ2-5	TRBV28	TGTGCCAGCAGTCCGCAGGGGAGGTACCAAGAGACCCAGTACTTC	CASSPQGRYQETQYF
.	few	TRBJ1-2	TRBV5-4	TGTGCCAGCAGCGTCGATCTAAACTATGGCTACACCTTC	CASSVDLNYGYTF
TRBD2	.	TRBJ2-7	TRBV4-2	TGTGCCAGCAGCCAAGAAGGGGCTAGCGGGTACGAGCAGTACTTC	CASSQEGASGYEQYF
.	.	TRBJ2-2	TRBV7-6	TGTGCCAGCAGCTTAGCGGCGGGCAGGGGGAACACCGGGGAGCTGTTTTTT	CASSLAAGRGNTGELFF
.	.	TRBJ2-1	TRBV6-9	TGTGCCAGCAGTTATGAAGGGGCCCGCTCCTACAATGAGCAGTTCTTC	CASSYEGARSYNEQFF
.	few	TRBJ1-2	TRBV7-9	TGTGCCAGCAGCTTAGCCGGGGCAAATGGCTACACCTTC	CASSLAGANGYTF
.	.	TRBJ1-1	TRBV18	TGTGCCAGCTCACCAGACCGGTCCACTGAAGCTTTCTTT	CASSPDRSTEAFF
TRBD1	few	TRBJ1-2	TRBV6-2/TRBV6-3	TGTGCCAGCAGCTCAGACAGGGGGCCTGGCTACACCTTC	CASSSDRGPGYTF
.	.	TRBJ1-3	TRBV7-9	TGTGCCAGCAGCTTAGCGCGAGGAGTCTCTGGAAACACCATATATTTT	CASSLARGVSGNTIYF
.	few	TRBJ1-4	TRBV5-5	TGTGCCAGCAGCTTGGAGACAGGCAGGGGTGAAAAACTGTTTTTT	CASSLETGRGEKLFF
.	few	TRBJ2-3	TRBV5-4	TGTGCCAGCAGCTTGGAGCTCGAAGATACGCAGTATTTT	CASSLELEDTQYF
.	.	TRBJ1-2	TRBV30	TGTGCCTGGAGTGTTGGCAGGAGAAACTATGGCTACACCTTC	CAWSVGRRNYGYTF
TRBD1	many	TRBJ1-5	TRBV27	TGTGCCAGCAGTTTGGTTGGGGCAGGGGGGCAGCCCCAGCATTTT	CASSLVGAGGQPQHF
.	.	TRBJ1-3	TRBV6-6	TGTGCCAGCAGTTACTGGCTGGAGGGGTCTGGAAACACCATATATTTT	CASSYWLEGSGNTIYF
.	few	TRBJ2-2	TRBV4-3	TGCGCCAGCAGCCGGGTCTCCGGGGAGCTGTTTTTT	CASSRVSGELFF
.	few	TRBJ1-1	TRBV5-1	TGCGCCAGCAGCTTGGATCCGGGGGTGAACACTGAAGCTTTCTTT	CASSLDPGVNTEAFF
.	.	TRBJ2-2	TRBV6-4	TGTGCCAGCAGTGAGAGTGGGAACACCGGGGAGCTGTTTTTT	CASSESGNTGELFF
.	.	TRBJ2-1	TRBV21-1	TGTGCCAGCAGGAGCGGGACTAGCGGATACAATGAGCAGTTCTTC	CASRSGTSGYNEQFF
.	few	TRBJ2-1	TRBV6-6	TGTGCCAGCACAAGTATGAGGGTGGGGAATGAGCAGTTCTTC	CASTSMRVGNEQFF
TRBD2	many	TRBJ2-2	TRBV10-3	TGTGCCATCACCCCCGATAGCGGGGGGTCGACCGGGGAGCTGTTTTTT	CAITPDSGGSTGELFF
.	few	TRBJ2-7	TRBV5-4	TGTGCCAGCAGCTTGGGGCTCCTTACGACGCAGTACTTC	CASSLGLLTTQYF
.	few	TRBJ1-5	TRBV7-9	TGTGCCAGCAGCTTACAACCGGGACCGAATAGCAATCAGCCCCAGCATTTT	CASSLQPGPNSNQPQHF
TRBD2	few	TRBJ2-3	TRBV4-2	TGTGCCAGCAGCCCCCGCCCCGGACTAGCGGGAGCTTCAGATACGCAGTATTTT	CASSPRPGLAGASDTQYF
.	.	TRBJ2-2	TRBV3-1	TGTGCCAGCAGCCAGACAAACACCGGGGAGCTGTTTTTT	CASSQTNTGELFF
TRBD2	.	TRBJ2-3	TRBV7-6	TGTGCCAGCAGCTCCGAAAACGGGGGGGGTCATCCGCAGTATTTT	CASSSENGGGHPQYF
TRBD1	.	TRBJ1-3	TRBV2	TGTGCCAGCAGAATAAATGAGGGGGCCGGAAACACCATATATTTT	CASRINEGAGNTIYF
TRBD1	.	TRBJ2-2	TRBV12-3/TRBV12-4	TGTGCCAGCAGTTGGGACAGCACCGGGGAGCTGTTTTTT	CASSWDSTGELFF
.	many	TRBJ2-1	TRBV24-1	TGTGCCACCAGTGATTGGAGGACCCGGGGGTCCTACAATGAGCAGTTCTTC	CATSDWRTRGSYNEQFF
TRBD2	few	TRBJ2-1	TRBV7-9	TGTGCCAGCAGCGGCCCTGGGACTAGCGGGAGTAGTGAGCAGTTCTTC	CASSGPGTSGSSEQFF
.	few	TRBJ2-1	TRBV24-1	TGTGCCACCAGTGATCAGATACAGGGAACTAACCACAATGAGCAGTTCTTC	CATSDQIQGTNHNEQFF
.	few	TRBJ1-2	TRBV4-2	TGTGCCAGCAGCCAAGGAAGGGCAGGGGATGGCTATGGCTACACCTTC	CASSQGRAGDGYGYTF
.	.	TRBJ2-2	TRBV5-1	TGCGCCAGCAGCTTGCGCGGGGTAGCGAACACCGGGGAGCTGTTTTTT	CASSLRGVANTGELFF
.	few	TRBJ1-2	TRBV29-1	TGCAGCGTTGAGGGCCGGGGAGGTGGCTACACCTTC	CSVEGRGGGYTF
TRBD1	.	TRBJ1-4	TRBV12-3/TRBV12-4	TGTGCCAGCAGCAGAAGACAGGGTGGGAATGAAAAACTGTTTTTT	CASSRRQGGNEKLFF
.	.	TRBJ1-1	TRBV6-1	TGTGCCAGCAGTGAAGAGGTCCCAGCTTTCTTT	CASSEEVPAFF
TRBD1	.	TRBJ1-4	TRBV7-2	TGTGCCAGCAGCATAGAAGGACAGGGAAAACTGTTTTTT	CASSIEGQGKLFF
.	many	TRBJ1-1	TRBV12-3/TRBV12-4	TGTGCCAGCAGTCCGGGGGGGGCGAACACTGAAGCTTTCTTT	CASSPGGANTEAFF
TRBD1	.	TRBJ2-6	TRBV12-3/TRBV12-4	TGTGCCAGCAGGCTTAGTGCCTTAACAGGGGAGTCGTCTGGGGCCAACGTCCTGACTTTC	CASRLSALTGESSGANVLTF
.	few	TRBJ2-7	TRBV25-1	TGTGCCAGCAGTGAATATTCGGGGGCCAGGGGGACCGACGAGCAGTACTTC	CASSEYSGARGTDEQYF
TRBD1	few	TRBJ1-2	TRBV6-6	TGTGCCAGCTACATCGCGACAGGGTTGGACTATGGCTACACCTTC	CASYIATGLDYGYTF
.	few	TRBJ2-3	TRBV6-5	TGTGCCAGCAGTTACTCAGCTACCACAGATACGCAGTATTTT	CASSYSATTDTQYF
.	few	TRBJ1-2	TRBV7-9	TGTGCCAGCAGCTTAGTCGAGGAGGGCTACACCTTC	CASSLVEEGYTF
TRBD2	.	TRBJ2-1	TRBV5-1	TGCGCCAGCAGCTTGGTTCCAAGCGGGGGGGCTTCCTACAATGAGCAGTTCTTC	CASSLVPSGGASYNEQFF
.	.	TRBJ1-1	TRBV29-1	TGCAGCGTTGTATTTTCGACGCCGGGTTATCGGACAGACCAAGCTTTCTTT	CSVVFSTPGYRTDQAFF
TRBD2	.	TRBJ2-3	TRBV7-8	TGTGCCAGCAGCTTAGGGGTGGCTAGCGGGGGCCTGGCAGATACGCAGTATTTT	CASSLGVASGGLADTQYF
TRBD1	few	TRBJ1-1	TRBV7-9	TGTGCCAGCAACCCAGGACAGGGAGATCGTATGAACACTGAAGCTTTCTTT	CASNPGQGDRMNTEAFF
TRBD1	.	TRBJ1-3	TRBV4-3	TGCGCCAGCAGCCAAGAAGTAGGGGGGACAGGCTCTGGAAACACCATATATTTT	CASSQEVGGTGSGNTIYF
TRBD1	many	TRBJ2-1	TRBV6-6	TGTGCCAGCAGCTCCGAGACAGGGGGGGTTACCTACAATGAGCAGTTCTTC	CASSSETGGVTYNEQFF
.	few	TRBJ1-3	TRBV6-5	TGTGCCAGCAGTTACTCAGACGTGGGCTCTGGAAACACCATATATTTT	CASSYSDVGSGNTIYF
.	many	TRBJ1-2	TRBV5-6	TGTGCCAGCAGCCGACTCAACAGGGCTACCATTGGCTACACCTTC	CASSRLNRATIGYTF
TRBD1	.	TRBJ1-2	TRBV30	TGTGCCTGGAGTCGGACATCGACAGGGAACTATGGCTACACCTTC	CAWSRTSTGNYGYTF